The 31 T cell receptor beta chains below come from one sample, sequenced in a study of cytomegalovirus exposure and HLA in healthy donors. PCR involved 60 Vbeta and 13 Jbeta primers. TCRdb's copy holds only in-frame clones and misses some; the assay was immunoSEQ multiplex PCR. The sample includes approximately 170,000 clones, approximately 72% of them seen just once. Sequences were obtained from PBMCs. The receptors originated from a man aged 45 to 65 in good health and CMV-seronegative.

J is TRBJ2-7 and V is TRBV7-2, with 8 bases identical to TRBD2. Germline V gives CDR1 SGHTA, CDR2 FQGNSA. The CDR3 consists of 16 residues. V trimming: 2 bases; J trimming: 5 bases; junction bases outside the gene matches: 11. The CDR3, as DNA: TGTGCCAGCAGCTTAAATCCGGGGGGGCGCCCCGACGAGCAGTACTTC. It specifies CASSLNPGGRPDEQYF.

The rearrangement uses TRBV29-1 and TRBJ2-3; D ambiguous. With 4 bases removed from V and 3 bases from J, the gap between germline ends came to 8 bases. The CDR3 is 12 residues long. Germline CDR1 reads SQVTM; CDR2 reads ANQGSEA. The CDR3 nucleotides are TGCAGCGTTGCCCCGCGGACAGATACGCAGTATTTT. Amino acid sequence: CSVAPRTDTQYF.

The chain has TRBV6-1 and TRBJ1-2; D remains ambiguous. The V and J ends lost 1 base and 4 bases respectively, with 13 bases between them. This CDR3 region has 15 residues. Germline CDR1 reads MNHNS; CDR2 reads SASEGT. As DNA, the CDR3 is TGTGCCAGCAGTGAAGTCTCAGGCTCTTCCTATGGCTACACCTTC. Amino acids: CASSEVSGSSYGYTF.

This chain uses TRBV6-6 with TRBJ1-2; maybe TRBD1 (5 bases). Germline V gives CDR1 MNHNY, CDR2 SVGAGI (reference sequence). Trimming removed 6 bases at V and 1 base at J, with 12 bases between. This CDR3 has 14 amino acids. The CDR3, as DNA: TGTGCCAGCAGCCCGGGGGGGTTTAACTATGGCTACACCTTC. As protein: CASSPGGFNYGYTF.

J is TRBJ1-1 and V is TRBV9; 7 bases are shared with TRBD1. Germline CDR1 reads SGDLS; CDR2 reads YYNGEE. The CDR3 runs to 16 residues. Trimming at V came to 4 bases and at J to 10 bases, leaving 19 bases not matched to a gene. This CDR3 is CASSHSGTDSSLGAFF. For the CDR3, the DNA is TGTGCCAGCAGCCATTCCGGGACAGATTCCTCCCTAGGAGCTTTCTTT.

This clone has a handful of counts. The chain combines TRBV27 with TRBJ2-6; TRBD1 might be the D (5 bases). This CDR3 spans 17 amino acids. Trimming removed 6 bases from V and 0 bases from J, with 15 bases in between. CDR1 is MNHEY and CDR2 is SMNVEV in the germline V gene (reference sequence). Written as DNA, the CDR3 is TGTGCCAGCAGGGAAGGGGCAGTTCCCTCTGGGGCCAACGTCCTGACTTTC. Protein sequence: CASREGAVPSGANVLTF.

Only a few counts were recorded for this clone. The CDR3 DNA follows: TGTGCCAGCAGCTTACGGGGTGGACCCCTCCACTTT. Its translation: CASSLRGGPLHF. The chain joins TRBV11-3 to TRBJ1-6; D gene uncertain. Germline V CDR1 and CDR2: SGHNT, YENEEA. V shed 2 bases and J shed 12 bases, with 8 bases lying between them. There are 12 residues in the CDR3.

This clone was counted a single time. The chain is built from TRBV5-8 and TRBJ2-1, with TRBD1 identical over 8 bases. After removal of 0 bases from V and 6 bases from J, the junction contained 8 bases not matched to a gene. Per germline, CDR1 SGHTS and CDR2 YDEGEE. The CDR3 totals 16 residues. The CDR3 loop is CASSLGRAGGLNEQFF. The CDR3 DNA reads as TGTGCCAGCAGCTTGGGTAGGGCAGGGGGCCTCAATGAGCAGTTCTTC.

The chain uses TRBV7-9 and TRBJ2-3, with 11 bases fitting TRBD2. CDR3 size: 16 residues. CDR1 SEHNR and CDR2 FQNEAQ come from the germline V gene (reference sequence). The J segment lost 3 bases and the V segment lost 1 base, leaving 3 bases of the junction unmatched. CDR3 in amino acids: CASSLGPSGGTDTQYF. For the CDR3, the DNA is TGTGCCAGCAGCTTAGGTCCTAGCGGGGGGACAGATACGCAGTATTTT.

The rearrangement links TRBV6-1 to TRBJ2-7; a possible D gene is TRBD2 (5 bases). Trimming removed 5 bases at V and 2 bases at J, with 16 bases between. The germline CDR1 and CDR2 sequences are MNHNS and SASEGT. The CDR3 spans 15 residues. The chain's CDR3 is CASSTLGGLAYEQYF. The CDR3 DNA sequence: TGTGCCAGCAGTACCCTGGGCGGGTTAGCCTACGAGCAGTACTTC.

The V gene is TRBV10-1, the J gene TRBJ2-1; 11 bases map to TRBD1. From germline, CDR1 is WNHNN and CDR2 SYGVQD (reference sequence). This CDR3 has 16 amino acids. V shed 4 bases and J 4 bases; nucleotides not matched to a gene: 6. The CDR3 DNA sequence: TGCGCCAGCAGTGGGGGGACAGGGGGAGTGTACAATGAGCAGTTCTTC. Protein: CASSGGTGGVYNEQFF.

The V and J genes are TRBV5-1 and TRBJ1-3, with 7 positions matching TRBD1. The J segment lost 0 bases and the V segment lost 1 base, leaving 13 bases of the junction unmatched. Germline CDR1 SGHRS, CDR2 YFSETQ. The CDR3 extends over 19 amino acids. This CDR3 reads CASSLSRPTGASSGNTIYF. The CDR3 coding sequence is TGCGCCAGCAGCTTGAGTCGGCCTACAGGGGCGAGCTCTGGAAACACCATATATTTT.

Worth noting for this clone: This sample includes further DNA sequences coding for the same CDR3. Written as DNA, the CDR3 is TGTGCCAGCAGCGGACAGCTGAACACTGAAGCTTTCTTT. Translated, it gives CASSGQLNTEAFF. The chain joins TRBV28 to TRBJ1-1; tentatively, D is TRBD1 (6 bases). The CDR3 length is 13 residues. V was pared by 6 bases and J by 0 bases, with 8 bases between. Germline loops: CDR1 MDHEN, CDR2 SYDVKM.

The V and J genes are TRBV7-9 and TRBJ1-5; TRBD1 matches 8 bases. Per germline, CDR1 SEHNR and CDR2 FQNEAQ (reference sequence). J lost 3 bases, V lost 3 bases, and 4 bases had no gene match. This CDR3 has 15 residues. The CDR3 loop reads CASSFTGGINQPQHF. CDR3 bases: TGTGCCAGCAGCTTCACAGGGGGTATCAATCAGCCCCAGCATTTT.

The chain is built from TRBV11-2 and TRBJ2-7; 8 bases match TRBD2. The CDR3 loop spans 16 amino acids. Unmatched junction bases numbered 7, after V lost 3 bases and J lost 0 bases. Germline V lookup: CDR1 SGHAT, CDR2 FQNNGV. For the CDR3, the DNA is TGTGCCAGCAGCTTCACTAGCGGAACTAGCTCCTACGAGCAGTACTTC. The encoded protein is CASSFTSGTSSYEQYF.

This clone was counted once. At one of its ends the junction is not consistent with the germline gene, which may arise from a read error. V is TRBV6-1 and J is TRBJ1-5; possible D gene TRBD1, 6 bases. This CDR3 contains 13 residues. Germline values: CDR1 MNHNS, CDR2 SASEGT. CDR3 in amino acids: CASLDSTNRPQHF. In DNA, the CDR3 is TGTGCCAGCTTGGACAGCACCAATCGGCCCCAGCATTTT.

This clone was observed a handful of times. The genes are TRBV19 and TRBJ1-1; D perhaps matches TRBD1 (6 bases). Trimming removed 5 bases at V and 4 bases at J, with 23 bases between. Germline values: CDR1 LNHDA, CDR2 SQIVND (reference sequence). The CDR3 loop spans 17 amino acids. The DNA of the CDR3 is TGTGCCAGTAGTGCCTACCGTCAGGGGAGGGAGGTCACTGAAGCTTTCTTT. Encoded protein: CASSAYRQGREVTEAFF.

The chain links TRBV11-2 to TRBJ2-1; 8 nucleotides line up with TRBD2. The CDR3 is 15 residues long. The ends lost 3 bases at V and 7 bases at J; junction bases unmatched: 8. CDR1 and CDR2 (germline): SGHAT, FQNNGV. The chain's CDR3 is CASSLGASGLNEQFF. Here the CDR3 DNA reads TGTGCCAGCAGCTTGGGGGCTAGCGGGTTAAATGAGCAGTTCTTC.

The chain employs TRBV6-4 and TRBJ2-6; the D gene is possibly TRBD2 (5 bases). This CDR3 is built from 15 residues. Germline loops: CDR1 MRHNA, CDR2 SNTAGT. V was shortened by 5 bases and J by 0 bases, with 8 bases between the two germline ends. The CDR3 reads CASSRENSGANVLTF. CDR3 in DNA: TGTGCCAGCAGTAGGGAGAACTCTGGGGCCAACGTCCTGACTTTC.

V usage is TRBV5-4 and J usage is TRBJ1-2, with D possibly being TRBD1 (5 bases). Germline V lookup: CDR1 SGHNT, CDR2 YYREEE (reference sequence). CDR3 length: 13 residues. V was shortened by 5 bases and J by 2 bases, with 10 bases between the two germline ends. In DNA form, the CDR3 reads TGTGCCAGCAGAAAGGCAGGGAACTATGGCTACACCTTC. It translates to CASRKAGNYGYTF.

Turning to this clone: The sample carries other DNA sequences with the same CDR3. The chain links TRBV7-6 to TRBJ1-1; D unresolved. This CDR3 has 13 amino acids. V lost 2 bases to trimming and J lost 1 base, with 5 bases between them. Germline CDR1 is SGHVS and CDR2 is FNYEAQ. In DNA, the CDR3 is TGTGCCAGCAGCTTACAGGAGAACACTGAAGCTTTCTTT. Translation gives CASSLQENTEAFF.

The chain carries TRBV7-3 and TRBJ1-1; D is possibly TRBD1 (6 bases). The CDR3 contains 15 residues. Germline lookup yields CDR1 SGHTA and CDR2 FQGTGA. V was trimmed by 4 bases and J by 3 bases, leaving 15 bases between them. CDR3 coding DNA: TGTGCCAGCAGCTCGGTCGCAGGGGTTGACACTGAAGCTTTCTTT. It encodes CASSSVAGVDTEAFF. Looking up the rest from reference TRBV7-3 and TRBJ1-1 gives the full variable domain: GAGVSQTPSNKVTEKGKYVELRCDPISGHTALYWYRQSLGQGPEFLIYFQGTGAADDSGLPNDRFFAVRPEGSVSTLKIQRTERGDSAVYLCASSSVAGVDTEAFFGQGTRLTVV.

This rearrangement joins TRBV5-1 to TRBJ2-7, with TRBD1 matching over 9 bases. CDR3 length: 14 amino acids. V lost 3 bases, J lost 5 bases, and 6 bases stayed unmatched. Per the germline V gene, CDR1 is SGHRS and CDR2 is YFSETQ. The CDR3 loop reads CASSSGQGRNEQYF. The CDR3 coding sequence is TGCGCCAGCAGCTCAGGACAGGGGCGAAACGAGCAGTACTTC.

The chain couples TRBV9 to TRBJ1-6; D not certain. CDR3 length: 12 residues. Germline CDR1 SGDLS, CDR2 YYNGEE. The V end was cut by 0 bases, the J end by 15 bases, with 10 bases between. As DNA, the CDR3 is TGTGCCAGCAGCGTAGTTGGCGGCGTCCTCCACTTT. It is translated as CASSVVGGVLHF.

The rearrangement joins TRBV5-1 to TRBJ1-1; D gene uncertain. The germline V gene encodes CDR1 SGHRS and CDR2 YFSETQ. Deletions cut 0 bases from V and 0 bases from J, with 6 bases between. The CDR3 is 14 residues long. CDR3 sequence reads: CASSLAELNTEAFF. For the CDR3, the DNA is TGCGCCAGCAGCTTGGCCGAGCTGAACACTGAAGCTTTCTTT.

CDR3 residues: CASTFGGGAETQYF. Written as DNA, the CDR3 is TGTGCCAGCACCTTTGGCGGGGGGGCGGAGACCCAGTACTTC. The genes are TRBV6-6 and TRBJ2-5; 9 nucleotides match TRBD2. The J segment lost 5 bases and the V segment lost 7 bases, leaving 8 bases of the junction unmatched. The CDR3 is made up of 14 amino acids. The germline V gene encodes CDR1 MNHNY and CDR2 SVGAGI (reference sequence).

This clone was picked up a small number of times. The rearrangement joins TRBV15 to TRBJ1-1; D is possibly TRBD1 (5 bases). CDR1 is LNHNV, CDR2 YYDKDF, per germline (reference sequence). The CDR3 runs to 17 residues. Deletions cut 0 bases from V and 3 bases from J, with 17 bases between. The CDR3: CATSRDLWGEGHTEAFF. DNA for the CDR3: TGTGCCACCAGCAGAGATTTATGGGGGGAAGGTCACACTGAAGCTTTCTTT.

The chain has TRBV10-2 and TRBJ2-7; 9 bases line up with TRBD1. This CDR3 spans 15 amino acids. V gave up 0 bases and J gave up 3 bases; unmatched junction bases: 3. Germline CDR1 and CDR2: WSHSY and SAAADI. CDR3 amino acids: CASSESTGGYYEQYF. CDR3 DNA: TGCGCCAGCAGTGAGTCAACAGGGGGCTACTACGAGCAGTACTTC.

The chain links TRBV18 to TRBJ1-2; perhaps TRBD1 as D (5 bases). Deletions cut 0 bases from V and 4 bases from J, with 9 bases between. Germline V gene sequence: CDR1 KGHSH, CDR2 LQKENI. The CDR3 covers 14 residues. In DNA, the CDR3 is TGTGCCAGCTCACCACCGCTGGGGGGCTATGGCTACACCTTC. Translation: CASSPPLGGYGYTF.

There are a few counts of this clone. This sequence joins TRBV18 and TRBJ2-3, with 7 nucleotides matching TRBD1. Losses at the gene ends were 2 bases for V and 3 bases for J; bases not matched to a gene: 14. Germline CDR1 reads KGHSH; CDR2 reads LQKENI. The CDR3 has 18 amino acids. CDR3 sequence: CASSPYGQAGRGTDTQYF. CDR3 nucleotide sequence: TGTGCCAGCTCACCATATGGACAGGCCGGAAGGGGGACAGATACGCAGTATTTT.

The V call is TRBV7-7, the J call TRBJ2-7; D call uncertain. The CDR3 length is 13 residues. V lost 0 bases and J lost 5, with 8 bases in between. Germline loops: CDR1 SSHAT, CDR2 FNYEAQ (reference sequence). Written as DNA, the CDR3 is TGTGCCAGCAGCTTAGCCCCGGGTGACGAGCAGTACTTC. It translates to CASSLAPGDEQYF. Full variable domain (missing parts from reference TRBV7-7 and TRBJ2-7): GAGVSQSPRYKVTKRGQDVTLRCDPISSHATLYWYQQALGQGPEFLTYFNYEAQPDKSGLPSDRFSAERPEGSISTLTIQRTEQRDSAMYRCASSLAPGDEQYFGPGTRLTVT.